This T cell receptor beta chain derives from a study of CD8 T cells in Susac syndrome. In the study overall: Patients with Susac syndrome were therapy-naive, on corticosteroids, or on intravenous immunoglobulin alone at blood draw.

The RNA input was roughly 0.45 to 1 ug, and it was reverse transcribed with random hexamers. Via MiXCR, TCRdb re-called the immunoSEQ multiplex PCR reads, giving one row per CDR3 protein. The data show 200,000 to 250,000 distinct CDR3 sequences, with around 93% seen just once and about 0.14% held by the top ten. The CDR3 contains 17 residues. Germline CDR1 is LNHDA and CDR2 is SQIVND (reference sequence). Between the trimmed V and J ends, which lost 3 bases and 0 bases, there was a span of 17 bases. The material sequenced was CD4+ T cells from PBMCs. This rearrangement joins TRBV19 to TRBJ1-1; D is unresolved. The TCR comes from a human donor with Susac syndrome. The CDR3 coding sequence is TGTGCCAGTAGTATCGGGTCCCTGGGAGTTATGAACACTGAAGCTTTCTTT. As protein: CASSIGSLGVMNTEAFF.